Each of the 31 T cell receptor beta chains below was sequenced from the same sample in a study of blood T cell repertoires in COVID-19. The method was immunoSEQ multiplex PCR; TCRdb's version includes in-frame clones alone and lacks a portion of them. Of around 200,000 clones in the sample, about 91% are singletons; the top ten hold around 0.77%. Sequences were obtained from PBMCs or T cells enriched from blood (not recorded which). Receptors originate from a woman aged 18-35 years who had recovered from COVID-19.

The chain couples TRBV30 to TRBJ1-1; unclear D gene. Germline V lookup: CDR1 GTSNPN, CDR2 SVGIG (reference sequence). V was trimmed by 2 bases and J by 2 bases, leaving 12 bases between them. The CDR3 is made up of 14 amino acids. The chain's CDR3 is CAWSPLAGNTEAFF. CDR3 sequence (DNA): TGTGCCTGGAGTCCATTAGCGGGTAACACTGAAGCTTTCTTT.

The chain uses TRBV27 and TRBJ2-7; 8 bases line up with TRBD2. V trimming: 5 bases; J trimming: 8 bases; junction bases outside the gene matches: 5. In germline, CDR1 is MNHEY, CDR2 SMNVEV (reference sequence). This CDR3 comprises 12 residues. The CDR3 here is CASSTGLAKQYF. CDR3 coding DNA: TGTGCCAGCAGTACAGGACTAGCCAAGCAGTACTTC.

The chain carries TRBV19 and TRBJ1-1; tentative D call: TRBD1 (5 bases). The CDR3 consists of 15 residues. Germline CDR1 reads LNHDA; CDR2 reads SQIVND (reference sequence). V lost 4 bases and J lost 1, with 13 bases in between. CDR3: CASSRDRQTNTEAFF. The DNA of the CDR3 is TGTGCCAGTAGTAGAGATCGACAGACGAACACTGAAGCTTTCTTT.

V is TRBV11-2 and J is TRBJ2-7, with D tentatively TRBD2 (6 bases). The V end lost 1 base, the J end lost 3 bases, and 7 bases lay between the germline ends. Germline V CDR1 and CDR2: SGHAT, FQNNGV. The CDR3 has 13 residues. The chain's CDR3 is CASSLGLGYEQYF. The CDR3 DNA follows: TGTGCCAGCAGCTTAGGACTAGGCTACGAGCAGTACTTC.

This clone was recorded only once. The chain employs TRBV14 and TRBJ2-5, with TRBD2 identical over 9 bases. The CDR3 length is 19 residues. After removal of 1 base from V and 4 bases from J, the junction contained 16 bases not matched to a gene. Germline lookup yields CDR1 SGHDN and CDR2 FVKESK. The CDR3 DNA follows: TGTGCCAGCAGCCAAGGTGGTAGCGGGAGTAATAGGGGCGCAGAGACCCAGTACTTC. The encoded protein is CASSQGGSGSNRGAETQYF.

The chain links TRBV25-1 to TRBJ2-7; no firm D call. Trimming removed 2 bases from V and 6 bases from J, with 11 bases in between. The germline gives CDR1 MGHDK, CDR2 SYGVNS. CDR3 length: 13 amino acids. The CDR3 region has the DNA TGTGCCAGCAGTGAAGTTTTCCGTTCCGAGCAGTACTTC. This encodes CASSEVFRSEQYF.

The CDR3 sequence: CAWRGLAGDNEQFF. CDR3 coding DNA: TGTGCCTGGAGGGGACTAGCGGGAGACAATGAGCAGTTCTTC. The gene calls are TRBV30 and TRBJ2-1; TRBD2 aligns across 14 bases. The length of the CDR3 is 14 residues. V shed 3 bases, J shed 5 bases, and the junction held 0 bases outside the gene matches. From germline, CDR1 is GTSNPN and CDR2 SVGIG (reference sequence).

V usage is TRBV28 and J usage is TRBJ2-7; TRBD1 matches at 7 bases. Germline assignment: CDR1 MDHEN and CDR2 SYDVKM. The CDR3 consists of 11 residues. V lost 8 bases and J lost 11; bases outside the gene matches: 9. The CDR3 region has the DNA TGTGCCAGCGCCTCGACAGGGAGAAAGTACTTC. Protein product: CASASTGRKYF.

This sequence joins TRBV7-8 and TRBJ1-4, with D possibly matching TRBD1 (6 bases). This CDR3 is built from 18 residues. V gave up 3 bases and J gave up 8 bases, with 25 bases separating them. From germline, CDR1 is SGHVS and CDR2 FQNEAQ. CDR3: CASSLGQVGTGRGEKLFF. CDR3 DNA sequence: TGTGCCAGCAGCTTGGGACAAGTCGGGACCGGTCGTGGAGAAAAACTGTTTTTT.

The chain couples TRBV6-5 to TRBJ1-6; no firm D call. Between the trimmed V and J ends, which lost 9 bases and 6 bases, there was a span of 12 bases. CDR1 is MNHEY and CDR2 is SVGAGI in the germline V gene. The CDR3 covers 13 residues. The CDR3 DNA is TGTGCCAGTACGAGAGGTTTTAATTCACCCCTCCACTTT. Translation gives CASTRGFNSPLHF.

This clone was detected only once. V usage is TRBV6-5 and J usage is TRBJ2-1; TRBD2 matches at 11 bases. The CDR3 spans 14 residues. Germline loops: CDR1 MNHEY, CDR2 SVGAGI. The J segment lost 7 bases and the V segment lost 6 bases, leaving 5 bases of the junction unmatched. CDR3: CASRTSGSKNEQFF. The CDR3 nucleotides read TGTGCCAGCAGAACTAGCGGGAGTAAGAATGAGCAGTTCTTC.

The chain combines TRBV6-4 with TRBJ2-7; D remains unclear. Germline V gene lookup returns CDR1 MRHNA and CDR2 SNTAGT. The length of the CDR3 is 13 residues. V lost 4 bases and J 6 bases, leaving 13 bases between the germline ends. The CDR3 nucleotides are TGTGCCAGCAGTGCCCACGCGGCGCTCGAGCAGTACTTC. Amino acid sequence: CASSAHAALEQYF.

Only a few counts were recorded for this clone. V and J are TRBV30 and TRBJ1-3, with 8 bases lining up with TRBD1. This CDR3 comprises 14 residues. Germline V gives CDR1 GTSNPN, CDR2 SVGIG (reference sequence). Trimming removed 3 bases from V and 6 bases from J; junction bases left unmatched: 7. The CDR3 reads CAWSSTGDVNTIYF. CDR3 nucleotides: TGTGCCTGGAGCTCGACAGGGGATGTAAACACCATATATTTT.

The chain has TRBV15 and TRBJ2-5; TRBD1 might be the D (6 bases). This CDR3 is 15 amino acids long. In germline, CDR1 is LNHNV, CDR2 YYDKDF (reference sequence). Trimming took 0 bases from V and 5 from J, leaving 13 bases between them. In nucleotides, the CDR3 is TGTGCCACCAGCAGAGACGACAGGTCCCTGGAGACCCAGTACTTC. It translates to CATSRDDRSLETQYF.

The chain is built from TRBV28 and TRBJ2-5, with D hard to call. V lost 6 bases and J lost 5, with 4 bases in between. Germline V lookup: CDR1 MDHEN, CDR2 SYDVKM. The CDR3 is 10 residues long. The CDR3 region is CASSLETQYF. CDR3 DNA sequence: TGTGCCAGCAGCTTGGAGACCCAGTACTTC.

This sequence joins TRBV11-2 and TRBJ1-1; a weak D match, TRBD1 (5 bases). The ends were cut back, 1 base at V and 9 bases at J, with 15 bases in the middle. This CDR3 comprises 14 residues. Germline V gene lookup returns CDR1 SGHAT and CDR2 FQNNGV. This CDR3 is CASSLAPWGVKAFF. The CDR3 DNA reads TGTGCCAGCAGCTTAGCCCCTTGGGGGGTTAAAGCTTTCTTT.

This clone was counted a few times. Other DNA sequences within the sample encode an identical CDR3. The V call is TRBV3-1 (or the pseudogene TRBV3-2), the J call TRBJ2-3; D might be TRBD2 (7 bases). The V end lost 4 bases, the J end lost 6 bases, and 8 bases lay between the germline ends. The germline gives CDR1 LGHDT, CDR2 YNNKEL (reference sequence). The CDR3 is made up of 12 amino acids. The CDR3 DNA follows: TGTGCCAGCAGCCCGGGGGGCGATACGCAGTATTTT. The encoded protein is CASSPGGDTQYF.

Details on this clone: The same CDR3 can be traced to other DNA sequences in this sample. V and J are TRBV28 and TRBJ2-7; TRBD1 matches 11 bases. Unmatched junction bases numbered 3, after V lost 5 bases and J lost 3 bases. Germline V CDR1 and CDR2: MDHEN, SYDVKM. This CDR3 contains 14 residues. CDR3 bases: TGTGCCAGCAGTCTCGGGACAGGGGGCTACGAGCAGTACTTC. This translates into CASSLGTGGYEQYF.

V gene TRBV19 combines with J gene TRBJ2-7; possible D gene TRBD2, 5 bases. Trimming shortened V by 7 bases and J by 3 bases, and 13 bases separated the two germline ends. This CDR3 region has 13 residues. CDR1 and CDR2 from the germline V gene are LNHDA and SQIVND (reference sequence). The chain's CDR3 is CASTRGIDYEQYF. In nucleotides, the CDR3 is TGTGCCAGTACCCGGGGAATAGACTACGAGCAGTACTTC.

The chain employs TRBV5-6 and TRBJ2-7; 7 positions match TRBD2. The V gene end was trimmed by 2 bases and the J gene end by 6 bases; junction bases not matched to a gene: 8. Germline loops: CDR1 SGHDT, CDR2 YYEEEE. The CDR3 consists of 14 residues. In DNA form, the CDR3 reads TGTGCCAGCAGCTTACCCGGGACGGGGGGCGAGCAGTACTTC. Translation gives CASSLPGTGGEQYF.

The rearrangement joins TRBV28 to TRBJ2-3; TRBD2 might be the D (6 bases). Between the trimmed V and J ends, which lost 6 bases and 3 bases, there was a span of 19 bases. Germline loops: CDR1 MDHEN, CDR2 SYDVKM. This CDR3 comprises 16 residues. This CDR3 reads CASRGLPGRGTDTQYF. The CDR3 nucleotides read TGTGCCAGCAGGGGGCTCCCCGGGAGAGGAACAGATACGCAGTATTTT.

This clone was recorded once. This chain joins TRBV28 and TRBJ1-1; TRBD1 matches 8 bases. The CDR3 contains 13 residues. The V segment lost 9 bases and the J segment 5 bases; nucleotides outside the gene matches: 8. CDR1 is MDHEN and CDR2 is SYDVKM in the germline V gene. The CDR3 is CASFRGLRTEAFF. In DNA form, the CDR3 reads TGTGCCAGTTTCAGGGGGCTGAGGACTGAAGCTTTCTTT.

This rearrangement joins TRBV5-1 to TRBJ2-1; 8 positions agree with TRBD2. J lost 5 bases, V lost 0 bases, and 7 bases had no gene match. The CDR3 consists of 16 residues. CDR1 and CDR2 from the germline V gene are SGHRS and YFSETQ. CDR3 nucleotide sequence: TGCGCCAGCAGCTTGGCCCCCGGGAGGGGAAACAATGAGCAGTTCTTC. As protein: CASSLAPGRGNNEQFF.

This chain connects TRBV27 to TRBJ2-3; tentatively, D is TRBD1 (5 bases). CDR3 size: 15 residues. Germline CDR1 MNHEY, CDR2 SMNVEV (reference sequence). Trimming left V 1 base short and J 4 bases short, with 12 bases between. DNA for the CDR3: TGTGCCAGCAGTTTATGGGGCTTTCCCGCAGATACGCAGTATTTT. It translates to CASSLWGFPADTQYF.

V is TRBV19 and J is TRBJ2-7; TRBD1 matches 7 bases. The CDR3 spans 13 residues. V gave up 4 bases and J gave up 3 bases; unmatched junction bases: 3. From germline, CDR1 is LNHDA and CDR2 SQIVND (reference sequence). The CDR3 here is CASSSDRDYEQYF. The CDR3 DNA follows: TGTGCCAGTAGTAGTGACAGGGACTACGAGCAGTACTTC. The full variable domain, with the rest looked up from reference TRBV19 and TRBJ2-7, is DGGITQSPKYLFRKEGQNVTLSCEQNLNHDAMYWYRQDPGQGLRLIYYSQIVNDFQKGDIAEGYSVSREKKESFPLTVTSAQKNPTAFYLCASSSDRDYEQYFGPGTRLTVT.

The V call is TRBV4-3, the J call TRBJ1-3; D call uncertain. Germline V gene lookup returns CDR1 LGHNA and CDR2 YSLEER. V lost 0 bases and J 4 bases, leaving 16 bases between the germline ends. The length of the CDR3 is 17 residues. Here the CDR3 DNA reads TGCGCCAGCAGCCAAGATTCCCGGGGTGTAAGAGGAAACACCATATATTTT. Amino acids: CASSQDSRGVRGNTIYF.

This clone was counted a few times. The chain recombines TRBV5-4 with TRBJ2-3; maybe TRBD2 (5 bases). Germline V CDR1 and CDR2: SGHNT, YYREEE (reference sequence). Trimming cost V 4 bases and J 4 bases, with 19 bases left between them. This CDR3 is 16 amino acids long. For the CDR3, the DNA is TGTGCCAGCAGCCGAGCTCGGTCGGGAAGACCAGATACGCAGTATTTT. This sequence encodes CASSRARSGRPDTQYF.

This sequence joins TRBV3-1 (or the pseudogene TRBV3-2) and TRBJ1-5, with a possible D match to TRBD1 (6 bases). Germline values: CDR1 LGHDT, CDR2 YNNKEL (reference sequence). This CDR3 has 16 residues. V lost 0 bases and J lost 5, with 14 bases in between. The CDR3 nucleotides are TGTGCCAGCAGCCAAGATACGGGGGGCGCGGATCAGCCCCAGCATTTT. This codes for CASSQDTGGADQPQHF.

This chain connects TRBV27 to TRBJ1-5; 7 bases map to TRBD1. This CDR3 comprises 15 residues. Germline V gene data show CDR1 as MNHEY and CDR2 as SMNVEV (reference sequence). The V gene end was trimmed by 6 bases and the J gene end by 0 bases; junction bases not matched to a gene: 5. CDR3 loop: CASRATGFSNQPQHF. The CDR3, as DNA: TGTGCCAGCAGAGCGACAGGGTTTAGCAATCAGCCCCAGCATTTT.

The chain is built from TRBV20-1 and TRBJ2-3; D is possibly TRBD2 (5 bases). Germline V gene lookup returns CDR1 DFQATT and CDR2 SNEGSKA (reference sequence). Deletions cut 3 bases from V and 0 bases from J, with 10 bases between. The CDR3 extends over 14 amino acids. The CDR3 sequence: CSASGRTSTDTQYF. The CDR3, as DNA: TGCAGTGCTAGTGGACGGACTAGCACAGATACGCAGTATTTT.

CDR3 residues: CASSFPAGELFF. The DNA for the CDR3 is TGTGCCAGCAGTTTTCCGGCCGGGGAGCTGTTTTTT. This chain links TRBV12-3 or TRBV12-4 with TRBJ2-2, with D hard to call. Trimming removed 3 bases at V and 6 bases at J, with 5 bases between. CDR3 length: 12 amino acids.